Described below is a single T cell receptor beta chain sequence and its context. This sample is part of a study of CD8+ T cells in alopecia areata. Study background: Treated individuals took tofacitinib by mouth, 5 to 10 mg twice daily.

V shed 4 bases and J shed 5 bases, with 4 bases lying between them. The CDR3 runs 11 residues. CDR1 SGHRS and CDR2 YFSETQ come from the germline V gene. Sample treatment: oral pan-JAK inhibitor, 5-10 mg twice daily. Sequencing used cDNA as its template, made by extracting RNA and reverse transcribing it. Libraries were prepared by immunoSEQ multiplex PCR; TCRdb keeps only in-frame clonotypes and omits some of them. The sample has 210,000 or so clones, 66% seen once. Here the sequenced sample was CD4+ T cells sorted from blood, taken around week 42, from a patient treated with tofacitinib. The V call is TRBV5-1, the J call TRBJ2-1; no definite D call. This receptor was obtained from a human donor with alopecia areata. The CDR3 sequence: CASSHNNEQFF. The CDR3 DNA reads as TGCGCCAGCAGCCACAACAATGAGCAGTTCTTC.